The present T cell receptor beta chain was sequenced within a study of cytomegalovirus exposure and HLA in healthy donors (dated by TCRdb to about 2017). Concerning the study at large: An earlier analysis of several hundred of the donors reported 276 Gb of sequence data and 90 million to 120 million unique TCR beta sequences obtained from around 190 million T cells. Every discovery cohort repertoire had been produced on one sequencing platform. To predict cytomegalovirus infection status, the study brought together high-throughput TCR immunosequencing, statistical association of individual TCRs with disease status, and machine learning. HLA typing included class I and class II loci at four-digit resolution. Using immunosequencing, the study profiled T cell repertoires from fewer than 700 subjects and related those repertoires to cytomegalovirus serostatus. Among the 398 genotyped donors, 75% to 90% belonged to the genetic ancestry cluster associated with self-reported Caucasian donors. Typing coverage differed by locus: A, B, C, DRB1 and DQB1 were typed in about 620-640 donors, DQA1 in around 500, DPA1 in nearly 610, and DPB1 in 472. An early release that covered fewer than 750 HLA-typed donors contained about 300 gigabases of sequencing data and about 93 million unique TCR sequences. A separate validation cohort of more than 100 different subjects was used in addition to the 666-subject first cohort. About five DR-DQ haplotypes were treated as single units for association and clustering because of strong linkage in the cohort. Donor age, sex, ethnicity and CMV serostatus were compiled together with the repertoire data. To study patterns of TCR occurrence, a later analysis re-analyzed previously published TCR beta repertoires from around 660 donors and added high-resolution HLA genotyping. Genome-wide SNP genotypes for about three fifths of the roughly 670 donors were used in a later genetic analysis, which treated that subset as a discovery cohort. The study was designed to test whether signatures of past pathogen exposure could be identified by cataloging public T cell receptors. In an earlier analysis of roughly 600 of the donors, high-throughput TCR beta sequencing was used to judge whether each TCR beta V gene segment behaved as functional or pseudogenic. Among a few hundred genotyped donors of the cohort, an average of around 240,000 unique TCR beta nucleotide sequences were sequenced per donor, around 18% of them non-productive. The later analysis used no new phenotypic data to find candidate immune exposures, relying instead on TCR beta sequences and their occurrence across donors.

Between the V and J ends, shortened by 6 bases and 2 bases respectively, the junction contains 13 bases. The germline V gene (reference sequence) yields MNHEY for CDR1 and SMNVEV for CDR2. The CDR3 numbers 14 residues from cysteine through phenylalanine. The DNA shown is the 42-base CDR3, in frame from base 1. The cohort comprised 666 healthy bone marrow donors. At the time of sampling, all cohort members were nominally healthy, though unrecorded immune exposures were likely present. The donor tested CMV seropositive, placing the donor among the 289 seropositive members of the cohort. A peripheral blood sample was collected from each donor, and TCR beta sequencing was performed on peripheral blood mononuclear cells. Genomic DNA was extracted from the blood cell samples with the Qiagen DNeasy Blood Extraction Kit. The library was prepared using the immunoSEQ multiplex PCR assay. For the multiplex PCR, a mixture combining 60 forward primers for TCR Vbeta segments and 13 reverse primers for TCR Jbeta segments was used. A multiplex PCR assay on genomic DNA amplified the CDR3 region of rearranged TCR beta genes. The amplified TCR beta libraries were sequenced on the Illumina HiSeq System as 87-base-pair reads. Processing in the source paper ran as follows. A later analysis counted approximately 84 million unique TCR beta chains across the 650 to 700 repertoires, and around 12 million of these chains were shared by at least two donors. Raw reads were error-corrected and collapsed into unique sequences with a nearest-neighbor algorithm that merged closely related sequences to remove PCR and sequencing errors. To assign V, D and J gene segments, CDR3 sequences were aligned to IMGT reference sequences. Each retained sequence needed at least a six-nucleotide match to both a V gene segment and a J gene segment. A rearrangement counted as productive if the CDR3 had no stop codons and remained in frame with V and J, and every other rearrangement counted as non-productive. Following IMGT convention, CDR3 was defined as the stretch from the second conserved V-encoded cysteine up to the conserved J-encoded phenylalanine. Sequences without an unambiguous match to a single V gene segment were excluded from the earlier analysis of a few hundred of the donors. In an earlier analysis of several hundred of the donors, V segments were called functional above 56.7% productive rearrangements and were called segregating when the between-donor standard deviation exceeded 5%. A statistical classification framework was developed to diagnose cytomegalovirus status using the catalog of TCR beta chain sequences. In a later analysis, V and J genes were assigned by comparing TCR nucleotide sequences against IMGT/GENE-DB human TR gene sequences. The TCRdist pipeline was used in a later analysis to assign CDR3 sequences and most-parsimonious VDJ recombination scenarios. In a later analysis, each TCR beta chain was defined by its CDR3 amino acid sequence together with its V-gene family, and reads lacking a unique V-gene family were excluded. As a way to deal with suspected cross-contamination and a sequencing artifact, a later analysis dropped 450 to 700 nucleotide sequences that were highly shared and had low generation probability. In a later analysis, a clonal expansion index for each public chain was calculated from normalized within-repertoire ranks of inferred template counts. A later analysis computed generation probabilities with a VDJ recombination model fitted to out-of-frame rearrangements, and checked the results against IGoR. In a later analysis, hypergeometric tests were used to score TCR-TCR, TCR-HLA and TCR-CMV co-occurrence, with a repertoire-size bias correction applied to TCR pairs. False discovery rates were estimated in a later analysis by permuting HLA or CMV assignments 20 times. In a later analysis, co-occurring TCRs were grouped with DBSCAN, and TCRdist sequence similarity was added when clustering was performed within HLA-allele-positive subsets. Repertoires with fewer than 30,000 or more than 120,000 public chains were left out of co-occurrence clustering, as were about five repertoires with anomalous nucleotide sharing. The immuneACCESS repertoire file appears here via TCRdb, limited to in-frame rearrangements. These files lack a portion of the clones; in checked studies, under half of the deficit traces to unresolved V genes, and the cause of the others is not known. That table furnishes V, J and clone size, whereas the DNA furnished D and trimming. The sample table records more than 140,000 clones; 55% to 70% of these occur just once. The top ten clonotypes cover less than 3.5% of the sample.

This clone has only a few counts. Its specific antigen is unknown. Base qualities are not at hand, and no much larger clone is one base apart. Results and caveats for the whole study, not just this receptor: An earlier analysis of 587 of the donors showed that most TCR beta V segments appeared in productive rearrangements either about 87% or about 30% of the time, which broadly matched IMGT annotations. Correlated functional status among segregating V segments might reflect linkage disequilibrium, but an unknown experimental factor could not be ruled out. It was suggested by the authors that the approach could potentially be generalized to other disease states and immunological phenotypes. Compared with the roughly 710-donor mean, donors in an Asian-associated ancestry cluster had fewer N-insertions in productive TCRs, according to a later genetic analysis. Presence/absence analyses assumed roughly uniform sequencing depth across donors, an assumption that may not hold. The 87-base-pair reads could not distinguish some IMGT-functional V segments, including TRBV6-2 and TRBV6-3, so those segments were excluded. This cohort had only TCR beta chains sequenced, and the lack of alpha or paired-chain data limited which features could be detected. In a later analysis, HLA-associated TCR beta chains showed more clonal expansion and lower generation probabilities than non-associated chains that were equally common. When HLA alleles, especially DR and DQ, strongly co-occurred, TCR associations were difficult to assign to individual alleles. A later analysis found that most CMV-associated TCR beta chains appeared HLA-restricted, with HLA associations seemingly driven largely by CMV exposure. A later analysis reported that several top co-occurrence clusters appeared linked to parvovirus B19, influenza, CMV and Epstein-Barr virus. Three of the identified cytomegalovirus-associated TCR beta chains were confirmed in vitro to be specific for cytomegalovirus antigens. Across donors, most TCR sequences were observed very rarely, whereas some public TCRs were present in many individuals. The sequencing pipeline was judged likely to have produced a cluster of highly shared sequence variants as a technical artifact. Because HLA typing was missing for some donors at each locus, association tests included only the typed subset. In a later analysis, the rate of TCR association differed among HLA loci, with DRB1 alleles having the most associated TCRs and HLA-C alleles having the fewest. The earlier analysis of approximately 560 of the donors excluded around 17 rarely observed V segments, including chromosome 9 orphons, because counts were too low. A further reported finding was that TCR beta sequences accurately predicted the HLA-A and HLA-B alleles for most subjects in the first cohort. A total of roughly 160 TCR beta chains were listed by the study as associated with cytomegalovirus. Specific HLA alleles were associated with 15,000 to 20,000 TCR beta sequences at a false discovery rate of 0.05 in a later analysis. For the cohort, immune exposure information was limited to CMV serostatus. Cytomegalovirus status was reported to be diagnosed by the classifier with high specificity and sensitivity in both the original and validation cohorts. V-gene and J-gene trimming of TCR beta chains was associated with a missense DCLRE1C variant in a later genetic analysis, and the association was replicated in an independent cohort.

The TCR sequence derives from a woman aged 25 to 45 in good health and CMV-seropositive. The chain couples TRBV27 to TRBJ1-2; 5 matching bases give a weak D call of TRBD1. The sequencing input was PBMCs. The nucleotide sequence reads TGTGCCAGCAGGTCCTTGGGGGGGAACTATGGCTACACCTTC. Translated, it gives CASRSLGGNYGYTF.